Below are 19 T cell receptor beta chains sequenced from a single sample in a study of cytomegalovirus exposure and HLA in healthy donors. It was with 60 Vbeta and 13 Jbeta primers that the PCR ran. Assay: immunoSEQ multiplex PCR; the TCRdb copy retains only in-frame clones and omits some. In the table there are roughly 100,000 clones, 50% to 80% of which are singletons. The source material was PBMCs. All receptors come from a man between 60 and 70 years old in good health and CMV-seronegative.

This chain uses TRBV18 with TRBJ1-3; D ambiguous. V was shortened by 3 bases and J by 0 bases, with 9 bases between the two germline ends. The CDR3 has 15 amino acids. The V gene's germline CDR1 is KGHSH and CDR2 LQKENI. CDR3 protein: CASSPVRDSGNTIYF. CDR3 sequence (DNA): TGTGCCAGCTCACCCGTGAGGGACTCTGGAAACACCATATATTTT.

The chain combines TRBV7-2 with TRBJ2-1; TRBD1 matches 7 bases. The CDR3 spans 14 residues. V dropped 5 bases and J dropped 2; count of bases not matched to a gene: 3. From germline, CDR1 is SGHTA and CDR2 FQGNSA. The CDR3 loop reads CASSLGTAYNEQFF. CDR3 nucleotides: TGTGCCAGCAGCCTTGGGACAGCCTACAATGAGCAGTTCTTC.

The chain combines TRBV28 with TRBJ1-1; perhaps TRBD1 as D (5 bases). Trimming removed 1 base at V and 6 bases at J, with 15 bases between. The germline V gene encodes CDR1 MDHEN and CDR2 SYDVKM. The CDR3 runs to 15 residues. This CDR3 is CASSLFPSGAPEAFF. The CDR3 DNA follows: TGTGCCAGCAGTTTATTCCCGTCTGGGGCCCCTGAAGCTTTCTTT. Combining the CDR3 with reference TRBV28 and TRBJ1-1 gives the whole variable domain DVKVTQSSRYLVKRTGEKVFLECVQDMDHENMFWYRQDPGLGLRLIYFSYDVKMKEKGDIPEGYSVSREKKERFSLILESASTNQTSMYLCASSLFPSGAPEAFFGQGTRLTVV.

Concerning this clone itself: No DNA is shown, since the ends of the CDR3 on it are uncertain; the CDR3 is the one TCRdb lists. The genes are TRBV5-5 and TRBJ2-1; the table's D call TRBD2 went unverified against the DNA. Including both end residues, the CDR3 is 14 amino acids long. CDR1 is SGHKS, CDR2 YYEKEE, per germline (reference sequence). The CDR3 loop reads CASSLVWRGRPNFF.

The V and J genes are TRBV25-1 and TRBJ1-2, with TRBD1 identical over 12 bases. The V gene's germline CDR1 is MGHDK and CDR2 SYGVNS. J gave up 2 bases and V 5 bases, and 9 bases lay outside the gene matches. The CDR3 runs to 17 residues. Here the CDR3 reads CASSPSGQGATNYGYTF. The DNA for the CDR3 is TGTGCCAGCAGTCCATCGGGACAGGGGGCCACGAACTATGGCTACACCTTC.

This sequence joins TRBV28 and TRBJ1-2; D is unresolved. Trimming took off 3 bases at V and 2 bases at J, with 7 bases between the two ends. This CDR3 is built from 13 residues. Germline CDR1 is MDHEN and CDR2 is SYDVKM. For the CDR3, the DNA is TGTGCCAGCAGTTTGGCAGGAAACTATGGCTACACCTTC. It yields the protein CASSLAGNYGYTF.

The J gene is TRBJ1-2, the V gene TRBV11-3; D not certain. Germline CDR1 is SGHNT and CDR2 is YENEEA. The length of the CDR3 is 14 residues. V was cut by 1 base and J by 8 bases, with 14 bases left in between. The CDR3 loop reads CASSLAPDSMGYTF. The CDR3 DNA reads TGTGCCAGCAGCTTAGCGCCAGACTCTATGGGCTACACCTTC.

This clone was counted between two and nine times. This chain connects TRBV2 to TRBJ1-6, with 7 bases identical to TRBD1. The CDR3 consists of 13 residues. Germline V gene sequence: CDR1 SNHLY, CDR2 FYNNEI. The ends lost 6 bases at V and 10 bases at J; junction bases unmatched: 6. The CDR3 sequence is CASRDREVSPLHF. The CDR3 region has the DNA TGTGCCAGCAGAGACAGGGAGGTGTCACCCCTCCACTTT.

This clone was counted a few times. V usage is TRBV9 and J usage is TRBJ1-1; no reliable D call. Trimming removed 0 bases from V and 0 bases from J, with 9 bases in between. This CDR3 spans 15 amino acids. Germline V lookup: CDR1 SGDLS, CDR2 YYNGEE. For the CDR3, the DNA is TGTGCCAGCAGCGTAGTGGAGAATCTGAACACTGAAGCTTTCTTT. It is translated as CASSVVENLNTEAFF.

The CDR3 bases are TGTGCCAGCACCGGAGGTGAAAAACTGTTTTTT. Its translation is CASTGGEKLFF. The gene calls are TRBV6-6 and TRBJ1-4; D ambiguous. The CDR3 has 11 amino acids. V was cut by 7 bases and J by 7 bases, with 7 bases left in between. Germline loops: CDR1 MNHNY, CDR2 SVGAGI (reference sequence).

The chain has TRBV21-1 and TRBJ2-7; no DNA check was done on the table's D call, TRBD1. TRBV21-1 is an annotated pseudogene. CDR3 size: 16 residues. CDR3 protein: CASSNPRQEPTYEQYF. CDR3 nucleotide sequence: TGTGCCAGCAGCAATCCCAGACAGGAGCCAACCTACGAGCAGTACTTC.

This clone showed up just a few times. This chain connects TRBV28 to TRBJ2-3; a possible D gene is TRBD1 (6 bases). V dropped 0 bases and J dropped 3 bases, with 7 bases sitting between them. The CDR3 spans 14 residues. CDR1 and CDR2 from the germline V gene are MDHEN and SYDVKM. For the CDR3, the DNA is TGTGCCAGCAGTTTATGGCAGGGGACAGATACGCAGTATTTT. The encoded protein is CASSLWQGTDTQYF.

The J gene is TRBJ1-5, the V gene TRBV6-6; D is unclear. V was trimmed by 6 bases and J by 4 bases, leaving 13 bases between them. CDR1 and CDR2 from the germline V gene are MNHNY and SVGAGI (reference sequence). The CDR3 runs 14 residues. The CDR3: CASSAQENNQPQHF. The CDR3 nucleotides read TGTGCCAGCAGCGCTCAGGAAAATAATCAGCCCCAGCATTTT.

The CDR3 protein is CASSLARTGLGYTF. CDR3 DNA: TGTGCCAGCAGCTTAGCGAGGACAGGGCTTGGCTACACCTTC. The V and J genes are TRBV7-2 and TRBJ1-2, with 8 nucleotides matching TRBD1. Germline V gene lookup returns CDR1 SGHTA and CDR2 FQGNSA. V was clipped by 0 bases and J by 7 bases; unmatched bases: 4. The CDR3 runs to 14 residues.

The chain employs TRBV10-3 and TRBJ2-1; the match to TRBD2 covers 7 bases. Looked up from germline, CDR1 is ENHRY and CDR2 is SYGVKD. V lost 3 bases and J lost 5; bases outside the gene matches: 13. The CDR3 has 17 residues. The CDR3 DNA reads TGTGCCATCAGTGACCCTAGCGGAGGAGGGCCCAACAATGAGCAGTTCTTC. Its protein is CAISDPSGGGPNNEQFF.

The rearrangement links TRBV9 to TRBJ1-1; tentatively, D is TRBD1 (5 bases). Germline lookup yields CDR1 SGDLS and CDR2 YYNGEE. The ends were cut back, 3 bases at V and 3 bases at J, with 15 bases in the middle. The CDR3 extends over 15 amino acids. CDR3 bases: TGTGCCAGCAGCGCGGGCGGGGCCGGAGACACTGAAGCTTTCTTT. Protein sequence: CASSAGGAGDTEAFF.

This clone has just a few counts. The CDR3 here is CAIRGQYEQYF. The DNA of the CDR3 is TGTGCCATCAGGGGACAGTACGAGCAGTACTTC. The rearrangement links TRBV10-3 to TRBJ2-7; 7 nucleotides align to TRBD1. V lost 6 bases to trimming and J lost 4 bases; unmatched junction nucleotides: 0. The CDR3 totals 11 residues. The germline CDR1 and CDR2 sequences are ENHRY and SYGVKD.

The gene calls are TRBV14 and TRBJ1-1; D is unclear. V lost 1 base and J 6 bases, leaving 12 bases between the germline ends. CDR3 length: 14 amino acids. Looked up from germline, CDR1 is SGHDN and CDR2 is FVKESK. DNA for the CDR3: TGTGCCAGCAGCCAAGCCCCACTTAGTGCTGAAGCTTTCTTT. Residues: CASSQAPLSAEAFF.

This chain's CDR3 is CASSVRPGLDGDEQFF. The CDR3 DNA follows: TGTGCCAGCAGCGTGAGACCTGGACTAGACGGCGATGAGCAGTTCTTC. The chain carries TRBV5-4 and TRBJ2-1; TRBD2 matches at 7 bases. The trim removed 4 bases at V and 8 bases at J, leaving 15 bases unmatched. The CDR3 contains 16 residues. Germline lookup yields CDR1 SGHNT and CDR2 YYREEE (reference sequence).